This T cell receptor (beta chain) derives from a study of CD8 T cells in Susac syndrome. As for the study in general: The Susac syndrome patients that were sequenced included about six with active disease and 8 or 9 in remission. When blood was drawn, patients with Susac syndrome were on intravenous immunoglobulin alone, on corticosteroids, or therapy-naive.

After extraction with the RNeasy kit, roughly 0.45 to 1 ug of the RNA was reverse transcribed using random hexamers. One entry per CDR3 protein, called by TCRdb with MiXCR from the immunoSEQ multiplex PCR reads. This table has under 200,000 distinct CDR3 sequences, 90% to 95% appearing once. V dropped 5 bases and J dropped 4 bases, with 11 bases sitting between them. The CDR3 totals 13 residues. Negative isolation yielded the CD8+ and CD4+ T cells, while FACS enriched the TEMRA cells. V is TRBV12-3 or TRBV12-4 and J is TRBJ1-2; the D gene is possibly TRBD1 (6 bases). This clonotype was sampled from a human donor with Susac syndrome. Input material: CD4+ T cells from PBMCs. DNA for the CDR3: TGTGCCAGCAGTCCGGACAGATTCTATGGCTACACCTTC. Translation: CASSPDRFYGYTF.